One and the same sample provided the 3 T cell receptor beta chains below, sequenced in a study of CD8+CD57+ T cells in acquired aplastic anemia. Genomic DNA acted as the template from which TCR beta VDJ combination and CDR3 sequence profiling were carried out. TCRdb itself ran the reads through MiXCR, one entry per CDR3 protein. There are under 200,000 distinct CDR3 sequences in the sample; less than 60% occur only once, and 2.5% to 3.5% lies in the top ten. It was patients with CD8+CD57+ cell expansion by flow cytometry who were chosen for sequencing. The sequenced sample was sorted CD4+, CD8+, or CD8+CD57+ T cells (not recorded which) from PBMCs. The receptors stem from a human donor with aplastic anemia.

Comments on this clonotype: With a much larger clone just one base away, this may be a read error. The chain carries TRBV7-9 and TRBJ1-4, with 7 bases identical to TRBD1. V gave up 5 bases and J gave up 8 bases; unmatched junction bases: 8. This CDR3 is 14 amino acids long. Germline values: CDR1 SEHNR, CDR2 FQNEAQ (reference sequence). This CDR3 is CASSPGDSKEKLFF. The CDR3 DNA reads TGTGCCAGCAGCCCAGGGGACAGCAAGGAAAAACTGTTTTTT.

The sample holds a few counts of this clonotype. This chain connects TRBV28 to TRBJ2-7; 9 nucleotides line up with TRBD1. The CDR3 is 16 amino acids. Germline trimming cut 5 bases from V and 5 bases from J; bases unmatched to any gene: 13. CDR1 is MDHEN and CDR2 is SYDVKM in the germline V gene. CDR3 protein: CASSLLKTGGRHEQYF. CDR3 bases: TGTGCCAGCAGTCTCTTAAAGACAGGGGGGAGGCACGAGCAGTACTTC.

The CDR3 protein is CASSPTGTSGYNEQFF. The CDR3 DNA reads TGTGCCAGCAGCCCAACCGGGACTAGCGGATACAATGAGCAGTTCTTC. This chain links TRBV7-3 with TRBJ2-1; 11 positions match TRBD2. This CDR3 spans 16 amino acids. The germline CDR1 and CDR2 sequences are SGHTA and FQGTGA. V shed 5 bases, J shed 4 bases, and the junction held 7 bases outside the gene matches.